Sequencing of this TCR beta chain was carried out in a study of shared clonotypes between healthy human individuals (dated by TCRdb to 2020 to 2022). For the study in its entirety: The cohort comprised two women and a few men aged 18 to 49 years. For each donor, CD4 naive and CD4 memory were each run on three plates, CD8 naive on two plates, and CD8 memory on one plate. Blood TCR repertoires of a handful of healthy adults were deeply sequenced to estimate repertoire size and the extent of clonotype sharing between individuals. Libraries were prepared and TCR repertoires were sequenced by different laboratories using diverse techniques, in order to increase sequencing depth and limit assay-specific biases. Per donor, leukapheresis produced somewhere between about 0.85 and 10 billion PBMCs. General conclusions and limits of the study: About 5% of naive CD4, roughly 3.5% of naive CD8, 2.3% of memory CD4, and approximately 0.39% of memory CD8 clonotypes were shared across several donors. Naive subsets generally had larger estimated clonotype richness than memory subsets. Rarefaction of sorted-subset datasets indicated incomplete sequencing despite the large sequencing depth. Higher generation probabilities were observed for clonotypes shared by all four sorted-subset donors than for non-shared clonotypes. Sampling was restricted to blood, and TCR repertoires in tissues likely differ from the TCR repertoires found in blood. Pairwise subsampling indicated that sequencing depth was expected to affect the degree of clonotype sharing among donors. The small number of donors limited the genetic and exposure-history diversity represented.

Reading the germline V gene gives CDR1 SGHDT and CDR2 YYEEEE. The CDR3 numbers 14 residues from cysteine through phenylalanine. Kept here is only the CDR3 DNA, which spans 42 bases and is read in frame from base 1. The germline V end is reduced by 2 bases and the J end by 4 bases; junction bases left unmatched: 6. Using the deep immunoSEQ assay, TCR CDR3 regions were amplified from genomic DNA by multiplex PCR. Extracted genomic DNA from each cell subset was spread evenly across all wells of several immunoSEQ 96-well plates, with each plate serving as a replicate. For sorted subsets, 200 to 250 ng genomic DNA, equal to 30,000 or so T cell genomes, was loaded into each replicate PCR. The purified libraries were quantified using a Qubit 3.0 fluorometer, sized with a Bioanalyzer 2100, and then quantified again using the KAPA Library Quantification kit. A separate single-read 150-cycle Illumina NextSeq 550 flow cell was used to sequence each immunoSEQ 96-well plate. Turning to the authors' computational methods: Because only junctional sequences without quality scores were contained in the immunoSEQ output, filtering matching that applied to full-length reads could not be performed. Sequences were annotated with PyIR, a Python wrapper for IgBLAST v1.9, using IMGT germline references to assign V/J genes and CDR3. Any read was removed if the V/J assignment was weak (E-value above 1e-6), the CDR3 was missing, or the read contained stop codons, out-of-frame junctions, or ambiguous translated residues. V3J clonotypes were defined as sequences sharing the same inferred V gene, J gene, and CDR3 amino acid sequence. Percentage overlap between repertoires was calculated by dividing the number of shared unique clonotypes by the size of the smaller repertoire. RTK rarefaction, the Chao1 estimator, and Recon v2.1 estimates of unobserved clonotypes were used to assess repertoire richness. Generation probabilities for all TCRbeta clonotypes obtained by the gDNA method from a handful of donors were computed using OLGA. TCRdb provides this immuneACCESS table in a form limited to in-frame rearrangements. Some clones are lacking; in checked studies, under half of them reflect an unresolved V gene, and why the rest are absent is not known. D and trimming were read from the DNA, whereas the V and J calls and clone size are those reported in that table. The sample data list 1.5 million to 2.5 million clones, and about 95% of these were observed just once. Around 1% of the sample is in the top ten clones.

In the case of this clone: It lacks a known antigen. Per-nucleotide qualities are absent, and no much larger clonotype sits a single base away.

CD8 naive samples consisted of CD45RO-negative cells that were positively selected for CCR7, yielding a CD45RA+CCR7+ population without TemRA cells. The donors were healthy, HIV-negative adults with no recently reported acute infections or vaccinations. Only Caucasian adults living in Nashville, Tennessee, USA were represented among the donors. Blood was collected by leukapheresis, and PBMCs were isolated by Ficoll-Histopaque density gradient centrifugation and then cryopreserved in liquid nitrogen vapor phase. Analytical flow cytometry was used to check the purity and quantity of each magnetically sorted T cell population. Each sorted fraction had its genomic DNA isolated and then quantified by UV absorbance on a Nanodrop 2000c.

The chain couples TRBV5-6 to TRBJ2-7; the central 7 bases match TRBD1. The clonotype was recovered from a man aged 18 to 30 in good health. What was sequenced was naive CD8+ T cells sorted from blood. The sample's cell subset or site label, in plain terms: CD45RA+CCR7+. This receptor has the CDR3 CASSLGDSVYEQYF. In nucleotides, the sequence is TGTGCCAGCAGCTTAGGGGACAGCGTTTACGAGCAGTACTTC.